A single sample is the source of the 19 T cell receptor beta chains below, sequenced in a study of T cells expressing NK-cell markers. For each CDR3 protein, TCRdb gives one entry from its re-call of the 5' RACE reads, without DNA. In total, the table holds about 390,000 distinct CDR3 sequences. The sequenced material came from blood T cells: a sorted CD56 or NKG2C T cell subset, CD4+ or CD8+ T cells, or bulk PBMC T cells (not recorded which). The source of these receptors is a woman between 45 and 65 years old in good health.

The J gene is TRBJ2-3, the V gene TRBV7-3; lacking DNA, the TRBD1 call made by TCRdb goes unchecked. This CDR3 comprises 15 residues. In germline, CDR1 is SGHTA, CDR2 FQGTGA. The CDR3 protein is CASSGTPSSTDTQYF.

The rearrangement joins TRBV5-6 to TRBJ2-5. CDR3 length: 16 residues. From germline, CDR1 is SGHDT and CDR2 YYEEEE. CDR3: CASSFLGSRYKETQYF.

The CDR3 sequence: CASSPRELLAKNIQYF. The genes are TRBV5-1 and TRBJ2-4; TCRdb lists TRBD2, though no DNA is available to test this call. The CDR3 has 16 amino acids. Germline loops: CDR1 SGHRS, CDR2 YFSETQ.

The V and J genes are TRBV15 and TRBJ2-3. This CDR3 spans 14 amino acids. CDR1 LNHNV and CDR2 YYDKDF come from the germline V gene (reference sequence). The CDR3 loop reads CATSRDQGSDTQYF.

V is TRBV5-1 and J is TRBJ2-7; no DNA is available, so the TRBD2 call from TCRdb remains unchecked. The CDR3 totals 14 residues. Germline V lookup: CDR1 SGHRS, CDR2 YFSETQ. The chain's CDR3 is CASSFGGGSYEQYF.

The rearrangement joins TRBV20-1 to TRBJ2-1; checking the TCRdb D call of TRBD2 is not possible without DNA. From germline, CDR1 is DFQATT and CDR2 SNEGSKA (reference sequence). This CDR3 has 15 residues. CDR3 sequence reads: CSVARLGGLNNEQFF.

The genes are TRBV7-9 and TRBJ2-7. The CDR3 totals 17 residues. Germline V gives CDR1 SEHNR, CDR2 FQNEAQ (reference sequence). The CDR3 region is CASSLEVAGTTSYEQYF.

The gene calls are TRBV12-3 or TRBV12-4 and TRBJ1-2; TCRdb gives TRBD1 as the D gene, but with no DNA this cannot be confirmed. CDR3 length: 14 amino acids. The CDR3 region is CASSFESAGDGYTF.

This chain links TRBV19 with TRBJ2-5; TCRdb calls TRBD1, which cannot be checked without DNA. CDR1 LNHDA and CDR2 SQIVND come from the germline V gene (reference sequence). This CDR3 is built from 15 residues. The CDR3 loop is CASSIGAGTAETQYF.

The CDR3 is CASSVRSADTQYF. The chain uses TRBV2 and TRBJ2-3. Per the germline V gene, CDR1 is SNHLY and CDR2 is FYNNEI. This CDR3 contains 13 residues. Based on the CDR3 plus reference TRBV2 and TRBJ2-3, the full variable domain is EPEVTQTPSHQVTQMGQEVILRCVPISNHLYFYWYRQILGQKVEFLVSFYNNEISEKSEIFDDQFSVERPDGSNFTLKIRSTKLEDSAMYFCASSVRSADTQYFGPGTRLTVL.

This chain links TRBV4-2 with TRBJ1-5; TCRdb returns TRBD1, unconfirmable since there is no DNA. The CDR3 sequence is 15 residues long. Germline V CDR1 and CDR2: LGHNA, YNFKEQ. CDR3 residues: CASSQVGGADQPQHF.

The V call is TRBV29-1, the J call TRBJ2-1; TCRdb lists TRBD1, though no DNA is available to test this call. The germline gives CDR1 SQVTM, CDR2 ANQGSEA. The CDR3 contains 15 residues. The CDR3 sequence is CSIRQGVVTYNEQFF.

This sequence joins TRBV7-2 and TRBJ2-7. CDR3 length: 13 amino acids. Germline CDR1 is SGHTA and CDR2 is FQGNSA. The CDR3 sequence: CASSLGRVDEQYF. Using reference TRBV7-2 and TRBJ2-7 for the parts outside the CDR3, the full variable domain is GAGVSQSPSNKVTEKGKDVELRCDPISGHTALYWYRQSLGQGLEFLIYFQGNSAPDKSGLPSDRFSAERTGGSVSTLTIQRTQQEDSAVYLCASSLGRVDEQYFGPGTRLTVT.

CDR3 sequence reads: CAISDGREGHEQFF. The V and J genes are TRBV10-3 and TRBJ2-1; the TCRdb D gene call, TRBD2, has no DNA to confirm it. CDR3 length: 14 amino acids. Germline V gene sequence: CDR1 ENHRY, CDR2 SYGVKD.

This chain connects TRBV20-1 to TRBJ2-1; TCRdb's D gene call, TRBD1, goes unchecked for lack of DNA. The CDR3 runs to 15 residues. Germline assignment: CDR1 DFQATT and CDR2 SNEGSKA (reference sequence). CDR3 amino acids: CSATPPLTTYNEQFF.

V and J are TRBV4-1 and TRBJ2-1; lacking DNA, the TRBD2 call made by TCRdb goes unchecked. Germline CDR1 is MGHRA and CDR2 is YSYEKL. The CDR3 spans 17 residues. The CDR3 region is CASRGASGNVLYNEQFF.

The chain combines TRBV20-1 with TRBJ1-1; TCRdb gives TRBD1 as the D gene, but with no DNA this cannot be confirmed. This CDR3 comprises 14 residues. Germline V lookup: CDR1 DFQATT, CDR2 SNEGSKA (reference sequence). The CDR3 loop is CSVPDRVLNTEAFF.

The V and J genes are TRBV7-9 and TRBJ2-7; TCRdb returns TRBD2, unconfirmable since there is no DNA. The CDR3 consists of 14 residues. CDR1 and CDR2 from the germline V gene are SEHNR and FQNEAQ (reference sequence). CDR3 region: CASSLTGEGYEQYF.

The CDR3 loop reads CASKPEWVTDTQYF. V gene TRBV19 combines with J gene TRBJ2-3. The CDR3 sequence is 14 residues long. Looked up from germline, CDR1 is LNHDA and CDR2 is SQIVND (reference sequence).